This entry describes one T cell receptor beta chain. Its antigen is not known. This sample was taken from a study of cytomegalovirus exposure and HLA in healthy donors. About the research overall: Earlier, approximately 190 million T cells were analyzed, and 117 million unique TCR beta sequences were found among them.

PCR was performed using 60 Vbeta and 13 Jbeta primers. Using immunoSEQ multiplex PCR, the repertoire was profiled, and TCRdb retains in-frame clones only, with some absent. The sample holds about 120,000 clones, over 8% seen once. Whole-study results and caveats: The authors judged a highly shared variant cluster likely a sequencing artifact. Later, an analysis showed that TCR beta chains associated with HLA were more clonally expanded than others that were equally common. The study labeled fewer than 200 TCR beta chains cytomegalovirus-associated.

The V gene's germline CDR1 is MGHRA and CDR2 YSYEKL. Trimming removed 0 bases from V and 8 bases from J, with 17 bases in between. The CDR3 runs to 16 residues. The sample taken for sequencing was PBMCs. This chain joins TRBV4-1 and TRBJ2-1; maybe TRBD2 (6 bases). The origin of this receptor is a man aged 30 to 39 in good health and CMV-seronegative. This CDR3 is CASSQERLVGSYEQFF. As DNA, the CDR3 is TGCGCCAGCAGCCAAGAGAGACTAGTTGGGAGCTATGAGCAGTTCTTC.